The 4 T cell receptor beta chains below come from one sample, sequenced in a study of PD-L1 blockade in urothelial cancer. Noted time point: pretreatment peripheral blood. Method: immunoSEQ multiplex PCR; TCRdb's copy keeps in-frame clones and lacks some. The sample lists tens of thousands of clones; around 87% were seen once. Specimen: PBMCs, collected around atezolizumab (anti-PD-L1) treatment. These TCRs come from a man in his sixties with urothelial cancer.

The chain employs TRBV11-1 and TRBJ1-1, with D possibly matching TRBD1 (6 bases). Trimming took off 4 bases at V and 5 bases at J, with 14 bases between the two ends. The germline gives CDR1 SGHAT, CDR2 FQDESV (reference sequence). The CDR3 length is 14 residues. CDR3 bases: TGTGCCAGCAGCTCGAGTCAGGGGAAAACTGAAGCTTTCTTT. Protein product: CASSSSQGKTEAFF.

The rearrangement links TRBV7-2 to TRBJ2-2; TRBD2 agrees at 11 bases. Germline V gene sequence: CDR1 SGHTA, CDR2 FQGNSA. There are 16 residues in the CDR3. V dropped 3 bases and J dropped 6; count of bases not matched to a gene: 6. This CDR3 is CASSFSSGGAAGELFF. The CDR3 DNA reads as TGTGCCAGCAGCTTTAGTAGCGGGGGGGCCGCCGGGGAGCTGTTTTTT.

The rearrangement joins TRBV7-2 to TRBJ2-5; TRBD2 aligns across 7 bases. Losses at the gene ends were 5 bases for V and 10 bases for J; bases not matched to a gene: 13. This CDR3 has 14 residues. Germline loops: CDR1 SGHTA, CDR2 FQGNSA. As DNA, the CDR3 is TGTGCCAGCAGCCCCCCGACTAGCCCGAGAGACCAGTACTTC. Protein sequence: CASSPPTSPRDQYF.

With respect to this clone: The identical CDR3 is also encoded by other nucleotide sequences in the sample. The chain employs TRBV7-9 and TRBJ1-3; TRBD1 matches at 7 bases. From germline, CDR1 is SEHNR and CDR2 FQNEAQ (reference sequence). V lost 5 bases to trimming and J lost 2 bases; unmatched junction nucleotides: 3. This CDR3 is 14 amino acids long. CDR3 DNA: TGTGCCAGCAGCCTAGACAGGGCTGGAAACACCATATATTTT. The encoded protein is CASSLDRAGNTIYF. Drawing the rest from reference TRBV7-9 and TRBJ1-3, the complete variable domain is DTGVSQNPRHKITKRGQNVTFRCDPISEHNRLYWYRQTLGQGPEFLTYFQNEAQLEKSRLLSDRFSAERPKGSFSTLEIQRTEQGDSAMYLCASSLDRAGNTIYFGEGSWLTVV.